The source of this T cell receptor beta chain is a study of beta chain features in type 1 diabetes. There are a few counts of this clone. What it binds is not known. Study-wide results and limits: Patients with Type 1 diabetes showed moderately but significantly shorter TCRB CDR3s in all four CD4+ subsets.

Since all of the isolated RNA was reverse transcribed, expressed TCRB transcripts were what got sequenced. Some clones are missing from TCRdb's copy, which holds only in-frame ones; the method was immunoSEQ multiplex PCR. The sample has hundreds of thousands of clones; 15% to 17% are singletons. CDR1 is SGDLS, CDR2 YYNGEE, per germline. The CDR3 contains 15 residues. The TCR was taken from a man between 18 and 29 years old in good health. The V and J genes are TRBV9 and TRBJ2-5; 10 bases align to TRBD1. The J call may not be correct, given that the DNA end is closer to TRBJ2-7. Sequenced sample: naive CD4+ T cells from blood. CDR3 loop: CASSGHPGQGYEQYF. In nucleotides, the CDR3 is TGTGCCAGCAGCGGACACCCGGGACAGGGGTACGAGCAGTACTTC.